A selection of T cell receptor beta chains follows, all from one sample in a study of cytomegalovirus exposure and HLA in healthy donors. TCRdb's copy holds only in-frame clones and misses some; the assay was immunoSEQ multiplex PCR. The data contain more than 150,000 clones, over 80% of them singletons. What was sequenced was PBMCs. These receptors were collected from a man aged 35 to 55 in good health and CMV-seropositive. Both conserved end residues are part of each CDR3. Fields, in order: V gene, J gene, D gene, CDR3 DNA, CDR3 protein. A D gene is named only where the DNA matches it firmly.

TRBV5-1,TRBJ2-5,.,TGCGCCAGTAGCTTGTTTATAGGAGAAGAGACCCAGTACTTC,CASSLFIGEETQYF
TRBV30,TRBJ2-7,.,TGTGCCTGGAGGGGGGGGGCCACTTGGTCCTACGAGCAGTACTTC,CAWRGGATWSYEQYF
TRBV9,TRBJ2-7,.,TGTGCCAGCGGGGGCCCCTCACCTTACGAGCAGTACTTC,CASGGPSPYEQYF
TRBV28,TRBJ2-7,.,TGTGCCAGCGGCCGAGGGGGACAAACCGACGAGCAGTACTTC,CASGRGGQTDEQYF
TRBV15,TRBJ2-7,TRBD2,TGTGCCACCAGCAGAGATCTGGCTAGCGGGGCCTACGAGCAGTACTTC,CATSRDLASGAYEQYF
TRBV30,TRBJ1-1,TRBD1,TGTGCCTTACTGAGGCAGGGGGGCACTGAAGCTTTCTTT,CALLRQGGTEAFF
TRBV11-3,TRBJ2-2,.,TGTGCCAGCAGCTCCATAGCCGGGGAGCTGTTTTTT,CASSSIAGELFF
TRBV5-1,TRBJ2-3,.,TGCGCCAGCAGCGGCTACATGGCAGGTCATGGCACAGATACGCAGTATTTT,CASSGYMAGHGTDTQYF
TRBV25-1,TRBJ1-6,.,TGTGCCAGCAGTGAACACGGAGCAAATTCACCCCTCCACTTT,CASSEHGANSPLHF
TRBV5-5,TRBJ1-1,TRBD1,TGTGCCAGCAGCTTGGGGGGACAGGGGGCAGCTTTCTTT,CASSLGGQGAAFF
TRBV7-2,TRBJ2-3,.,TGTGCCAGCAGCTTAGCGTCGCGGGGTACGCAGTATTTT,CASSLASRGTQYF